The 3 T cell receptor beta chains presented below share a single source sample, sequenced in a study of blood T cell repertoires in COVID-19. Sequencing was performed with immunoSEQ multiplex PCR; in TCRdb, only in-frame clones are kept and a portion is missing. The sample carries a few hundred thousand clones, roughly 80% recorded once. Sequenced: peripheral blood. These receptors were obtained from a woman aged 18-29 years with acute or convalescent COVID-19.

The V call is TRBV5-1, the J call TRBJ2-2; 8 bases align to TRBD1. The CDR3 runs to 13 residues. After removal of 4 bases from V and 7 bases from J, the junction contained 3 bases not matched to a gene. Germline CDR1 is SGHRS and CDR2 is YFSETQ. The CDR3 DNA is TGCGCCAGCAGCAACACAGGGGGCGGGGAGCTGTTTTTT. Protein sequence: CASSNTGGGELFF.

J is TRBJ2-1 and V is TRBV4-2; 10 positions agree with TRBD2. The germline V gene encodes CDR1 LGHNA and CDR2 YNFKEQ. Trimming removed 1 base from V and 3 bases from J; junction bases left unmatched: 18. The CDR3 sequence is 21 residues long. This CDR3 reads CASSQVTPGQIERGGYNEQFF. The CDR3 DNA follows: TGTGCCAGCAGCCAAGTTACCCCGGGCCAAATCGAGCGGGGGGGCTACAATGAGCAGTTCTTC.

J is TRBJ2-2 and V is TRBV28; D gene uncertain. V was pared by 3 bases and J by 2 bases, with 7 bases between. The CDR3 sequence is 14 residues long. Germline CDR1 and CDR2: MDHEN and SYDVKM. The CDR3 sequence is CASSLYSNTGELFF. The DNA for the CDR3 is TGTGCCAGCAGTTTGTACTCCAACACCGGGGAGCTGTTTTTT. The variable domain in full, with the rest retrieved from reference TRBV28 and TRBJ2-2, is DVKVTQSSRYLVKRTGEKVFLECVQDMDHENMFWYRQDPGLGLRLIYFSYDVKMKEKGDIPEGYSVSREKKERFSLILESASTNQTSMYLCASSLYSNTGELFFGEGSRLTVL.